This T cell receptor beta chain was documented in a study of cytomegalovirus exposure and HLA in healthy donors. Points on this clone: The antigen is unknown.

V gave up 7 bases and J gave up 4 bases, with 11 bases separating them. Germline values: CDR1 SNHLY, CDR2 FYNNEI. This CDR3 has 14 residues. Both 60 Vbeta primers and 13 Jbeta primers went into the PCR. Clones were read by immunoSEQ multiplex PCR, and TCRdb kept only the in-frame ones, dropping some. In the table there are fewer than 250,000 clones, approximately 80% of which are singletons. The study, taken as a whole, reports: A later analysis linked 15,000 to 20,000 TCR beta sequences to HLA alleles at 0.05 false discovery rate.

The genes are TRBV2 and TRBJ1-6; D is perhaps TRBD1 (6 bases). The specimen sequenced was PBMCs. The TCR sequence derives from a woman between 45 and 65 years old in good health and CMV-seropositive. CDR3 coding DNA: TGTGCCAGCACGCGACAGGATTATAATTCACCCCTCCACTTT. This gives the protein CASTRQDYNSPLHF.